This T cell receptor (beta chain) came from a study of blood T cell repertoires in COVID-19. Sequenced by immunoSEQ multiplex PCR; TCRdb stores in-frame clones only, minus some. The sample includes 200,000 to 300,000 clones, more than 75% of them seen just once. The clonotype comes from a woman in her twenties or thirties who had recovered from COVID-19. The sequenced sample was peripheral blood.

CDR3 amino acids: CASSRNRGVPEAFF. CDR3 coding DNA: TGTGCCAGCAGTCGTAACAGGGGAGTTCCTGAAGCTTTCTTT. The rearrangement joins TRBV2 to TRBJ1-1, with TRBD1 matching 7 bases. This CDR3 is built from 14 residues. V lost 5 bases to trimming and J lost 6 bases; unmatched junction nucleotides: 9. The germline gives CDR1 SNHLY, CDR2 FYNNEI.